This T cell receptor (beta chain) comes out of a study of technical replicates of blood from a few donors (TCRdb year 2017). Note on this clone: No cognate antigen has been identified for it. The record has no base qualities; no much larger clone is one base away.

Trimming costs V 4 bases and J 4 bases, and their ends lie 14 bases apart. CDR1 and CDR2, looked up from the germline V gene, are SGDLS and YYNGEE. Spanning cysteine to phenylalanine, the CDR3 consists of 14 amino acids. Solely the CDR3 DNA is kept, with 42 bases framed from the first base. Libraries were built with the immunoSEQ multiplex PCR assay. TCRdb re-hosts the immuneACCESS table, in-frame sequences only. Its copies lack some clones; in the studies checked, an unresolved V gene accounts for under half of them, and the cause for the rest is not known. The sample table records about 89,000 clones; 94% of these occur just once. The ten largest make up over 0.2% of the sample.

Sequencing input: T cells isolated from PBMCs. The chain was built from TRBV9 and TRBJ1-1, with a weak D call of TRBD1 (6 bases match). The TCR comes from a human donor in good health. The CDR3 protein is CASSPWTVGTEAFF. The sequenced DNA: TGTGCCAGCAGCCCCTGGACAGTGGGCACTGAAGCTTTCTTT.